This T cell receptor (beta chain) was found in a study of breast tumors, draining lymph nodes, adjacent tissues. Broader study findings: Data fit most tumor T cells coming from lymph node, expanding in tumor. The lymph node origin of tumor T cells was framed as consistent with a hypothesis, not demonstrated. Tumors had less TCR diversity than lymph nodes, more than nontumor tissue. Compared with basal-like, luminal-like tumors shared significantly more repertoire with nontumor tissue.

This clonotype was detected ten times or more. Its antigen is still unknown. The CDR3 loop spans 16 amino acids. Germline V gives CDR1 SGHTA, CDR2 FQGTGA. Germline trimming cut 4 bases from V and 4 bases from J; bases unmatched to any gene: 5. Breast cancer patients provided tissue from their axillary draining lymph nodes. One entry per CDR3 protein results from TCRdb running MiXCR on the multiplex PCR reads. The table records approximately 230,000 distinct CDR3 sequences, under 35% of them present only once. Sequencing was performed on axillary lymph node tissue. The TCR was taken from a female donor with breast cancer. Some clones in this sample may be carry-over from other donors' samples. The rearrangement links TRBV7-3 to TRBJ2-3, with 13 bases identical to TRBD2. CDR3 sequence reads: CASSSTSGGPADTQYF. CDR3 bases: TGTGCCAGCAGCTCGACTAGCGGGGGGCCCGCAGATACGCAGTATTTT.